This passage covers 32 T cell receptor beta chains from one sample sequenced in a study of blood T cell repertoires in COVID-19. Produced via immunoSEQ multiplex PCR; TCRdb's table is partial and in-frame only. The profile shows about 120,000 clones, around nine tenths of them singletons. Sequencing used peripheral blood. The receptors were gathered from a woman aged 45-60 years with acute or convalescent COVID-19.

The rearrangement joins TRBV5-1 to TRBJ2-1, with D possibly matching TRBD2 (6 bases). There are 13 residues in the CDR3. Trimming took off 5 bases at V and 5 bases at J, with 11 bases between the two ends. Germline V gene data show CDR1 as SGHRS and CDR2 as YFSETQ. CDR3 sequence reads: CASRLGGNNEQFF. The CDR3 DNA reads as TGCGCCAGCAGATTAGGCGGGAACAATGAGCAGTTCTTC.

This clone was detected only once. This chain connects TRBV11-3 to TRBJ2-1; D might be TRBD2 (7 bases). Germline CDR1 and CDR2: SGHNT and YENEEA. Trimming left V 0 bases short and J 7 bases short, with 16 bases between. The CDR3 has 16 amino acids. The CDR3 is CASSLDSRGARNEQFF. CDR3 sequence (DNA): TGTGCCAGCAGCTTAGATTCTCGGGGGGCGCGAAATGAGCAGTTCTTC.

The chain uses TRBV7-2 and TRBJ1-1; tentatively, D is TRBD1 (6 bases). Deletions cut 3 bases from V and 0 bases from J, with 11 bases between. Germline lookup yields CDR1 SGHTA and CDR2 FQGNSA. CDR3 length equals 15 residues. Written as DNA, the CDR3 is TGTGCCAGCAGCTTCGGACAGATTTTGAACACTGAAGCTTTCTTT. It encodes CASSFGQILNTEAFF.

The chain has TRBV9 and TRBJ1-3, with D maybe TRBD1 (6 bases). Germline loops: CDR1 SGDLS, CDR2 YYNGEE. This CDR3 has 16 residues. Trimming pared 0 bases from V and 5 bases from J, leaving 15 bases between. CDR3 coding DNA: TGTGCCAGCAGCGTAGAACCGGGGGGCAGCAGAAACACCATATATTTT. Amino acid sequence: CASSVEPGGSRNTIYF.

The genes are TRBV4-3 and TRBJ2-7, with 9 positions matching TRBD1. Looked up from germline, CDR1 is LGHNA and CDR2 is YSLEER. V shed 4 bases, J shed 1 base, and the junction held 5 bases outside the gene matches. This CDR3 spans 15 amino acids. The CDR3 here is CASSPGQGFSYEQYF. The CDR3 nucleotides are TGCGCCAGCAGCCCTGGACAGGGGTTTTCCTACGAGCAGTACTTC.

The CDR3 DNA reads as TGCAGCGTTGAATGGGGGGGGCGTTCAGGTACGCAGTATTTT. It is translated as CSVEWGGRSGTQYF. V is TRBV29-1 and J is TRBJ2-3; perhaps TRBD2 as D (7 bases). In germline, CDR1 is SQVTM, CDR2 ANQGSEA. CDR3 size: 14 residues. The V and J ends lost 2 bases and 8 bases respectively, with 17 bases between them.

The DNA for the CDR3 is TGTGCCAGCAGCCAGGGGGGCAGCGCAAACTATGGCTACACCTTC. It yields the protein CASSQGGSANYGYTF. The chain employs TRBV7-9 and TRBJ1-2; TRBD1 aligns across 7 bases. The V segment lost 5 bases and the J segment 2 bases; nucleotides outside the gene matches: 8. Per germline, CDR1 SEHNR and CDR2 FQNEAQ (reference sequence). The CDR3 extends over 15 amino acids.

The genes are TRBV3-1 (or the pseudogene TRBV3-2) and TRBJ2-1, with 9 bases lining up with TRBD2. Trimming took 3 bases from V and 12 from J; bases not matched to a gene: 9. Germline V lookup: CDR1 LGHDT, CDR2 YNNKEL (reference sequence). The CDR3 is 14 residues long. DNA of the CDR3: TGTGCCAGCAGCCATTCTAGCGGGGTTGTTCGGCAGTTCTTC. This encodes CASSHSSGVVRQFF.

The CDR3 region has the DNA TGTGCCAGCAGCCATGAGCCGGGACAGGGCTGGGAGCAGTTCTTC. Protein: CASSHEPGQGWEQFF. The chain links TRBV27 to TRBJ2-1, with 9 positions matching TRBD1. The CDR3 has 15 amino acids. V lost 6 bases, J lost 10 bases, and 13 bases stayed unmatched. Germline CDR1 and CDR2: MNHEY and SMNVEV (reference sequence).

The V and J genes are TRBV19 and TRBJ1-2, with 7 bases that match TRBD1. Germline lookup yields CDR1 LNHDA and CDR2 SQIVND (reference sequence). Germline trimming cut 2 bases from V and 2 bases from J; bases unmatched to any gene: 5. CDR3 length: 15 amino acids. CDR3 in amino acids: CASSISGQTNYGYTF. CDR3 coding DNA: TGTGCCAGTAGTATATCGGGACAGACAAACTATGGCTACACCTTC.

The chain employs TRBV6-2 or TRBV6-3 and TRBJ2-5, with 11 bases aligning to TRBD2. The CDR3 covers 14 residues. CDR1 MNHEY and CDR2 SVGEGT come from the germline V gene. J lost 9 bases, V lost 2 bases, and 5 bases had no gene match. The CDR3 nucleotides are TGTGCCAGCAGTTACACTAGCGGGAGCCAGTCCCAGTACTTC. It is translated as CASSYTSGSQSQYF.

V usage is TRBV23-1 and J usage is TRBJ2-1; 9 positions agree with TRBD2. TRBV23-1 is classed as an ORF, of uncertain function. Trimming cost V 3 bases and J 8 bases; bases outside gene matches: 5. This CDR3 contains 14 residues. The DNA of the CDR3 is TGCGCCAGCAGTCAGGCTAGCGGGAACTATGAGCAGTTCTTC. This sequence encodes CASSQASGNYEQFF.

CDR3 amino acids: CAISEAGTTTEAFF. Written as DNA, the CDR3 is TGTGCCATCAGTGAGGCAGGGACAACCACTGAAGCTTTCTTT. This rearrangement joins TRBV10-3 to TRBJ1-1; a weak D match, TRBD1 (6 bases). This CDR3 is built from 14 residues. V was trimmed by 2 bases and J by 4 bases, leaving 11 bases between them. The V gene's germline CDR1 is ENHRY and CDR2 SYGVKD.

The chain joins TRBV3-1 (or the pseudogene TRBV3-2) to TRBJ1-2; 8 positions match TRBD1. The CDR3 extends over 14 amino acids. The V segment lost 4 bases and the J segment 4 bases; nucleotides outside the gene matches: 5. Per germline, CDR1 LGHDT and CDR2 YNNKEL (reference sequence). The CDR3 coding sequence is TGTGCCAGCAGCCCGGACAGGGTGAGCTATGGCTACACCTTC. The encoded protein is CASSPDRVSYGYTF.

This clone appeared a single time. The V call is TRBV29-1, the J call TRBJ1-5, with unresolved D. The CDR3 runs to 14 residues. V shed 6 bases and J shed 6 bases, with 18 bases lying between them. Germline V gene lookup returns CDR1 SQVTM and CDR2 ANQGSEA. The CDR3 here is CSVAGSTPGQPQHF. For the CDR3, the DNA is TGCAGCGTCGCCGGGTCCACACCCGGTCAGCCCCAGCATTTT.

DNA of the CDR3: TGCGCCAGCAGCTTGTTGCAGGGGTGGGGAGAGACCCAGTACTTC. Its protein product is CASSLLQGWGETQYF. The chain employs TRBV5-1 and TRBJ2-5, with TRBD1 as a possible D gene (6 bases). CDR3 length equals 15 residues. The V gene's germline CDR1 is SGHRS and CDR2 YFSETQ. V lost 1 base and J 4 bases, leaving 14 bases between the germline ends.

This chain uses TRBV6-2 or TRBV6-3 with TRBJ1-1; tentative D call: TRBD1 (5 bases). CDR3 length equals 14 residues. V was clipped by 4 bases and J by 1 base, with 10 bases between them. From germline, CDR1 is MNHEY and CDR2 SVGEGT. CDR3 sequence (DNA): TGTGCCAGCAGTTCGGACACGGCGAACACTGAAGCTTTCTTT. Translating it yields CASSSDTANTEAFF.

The genes are TRBV11-3 and TRBJ1-6, with D uncertain. Germline lookup yields CDR1 SGHNT and CDR2 YENEEA. The germline V and J ends were trimmed by 5 bases and 6 bases, with 11 bases remaining between them. The CDR3 spans 14 residues. CDR3 sequence (DNA): TGTGCCAGCAGCCCCGCGGGGTCTAATTCACCCCTCCACTTT. It yields the protein CASSPAGSNSPLHF.

This clone was counted once. The V gene is TRBV28, the J gene TRBJ1-6, with 7 bases that match TRBD1. The germline V gene encodes CDR1 MDHEN and CDR2 SYDVKM. Trimming cost V 3 bases and J 4 bases; bases outside gene matches: 12. The CDR3 is made up of 18 amino acids. CDR3 in amino acids: CASSLPGGPGFYNSPLHF. The CDR3 DNA is TGTGCCAGCAGTTTGCCAGGGGGACCGGGATTTTATAATTCACCCCTCCACTTT.

This chain connects TRBV16 to TRBJ2-7; D call uncertain. CDR3 length: 14 residues. Deletions cut 2 bases from V and 0 bases from J, with 8 bases between. Germline CDR1 reads KGHSY; CDR2 reads FQNENV. The DNA for the CDR3 is TGTGCCAGCAGCCAAGTAGACAACTCCTACGAGCAGTACTTC. It codes for CASSQVDNSYEQYF.

V and J are TRBV24-1 and TRBJ1-2; 9 bases align to TRBD1. The CDR3 extends over 15 amino acids. After removal of 3 bases from V and 4 bases from J, the junction contained 5 bases not matched to a gene. Germline V gene data show CDR1 as KGHDR and CDR2 as SFDVKD. CDR3 DNA: TGTGCCACCAGTGATCCGGGACAGGGCATCTATGGCTACACCTTC. Protein product: CATSDPGQGIYGYTF.

The chain combines TRBV18 with TRBJ1-1, with D perhaps TRBD1 (5 bases). Germline CDR1 reads KGHSH; CDR2 reads LQKENI. The CDR3 runs 16 residues. Trimming removed 3 bases at V and 3 bases at J, with 17 bases between. This CDR3 reads CASSPGQPIGDTEAFF. CDR3 nucleotide sequence: TGTGCCAGCTCACCGGGGCAGCCTATAGGGGACACTGAAGCTTTCTTT.

The V call is TRBV6-5, the J call TRBJ2-7; 7 bases line up with TRBD1. The CDR3 spans 12 residues. The ends lost 4 bases at V and 7 bases at J; junction bases unmatched: 4. Per germline, CDR1 MNHEY and CDR2 SVGAGI. The CDR3 DNA is TGTGCCAGCAGTTCATTACAGGGGGAGCAGTACTTC. This sequence encodes CASSSLQGEQYF.

The CDR3 loop is CASSFGTEGEQYF. The DNA of the CDR3 is TGTGCCAGCAGCTTCGGGACAGAGGGCGAGCAGTACTTC. The J gene is TRBJ2-7, the V gene TRBV5-6, with 7 bases identical to TRBD1. This CDR3 has 13 residues. From germline, CDR1 is SGHDT and CDR2 YYEEEE. The ends lost 2 bases at V and 6 bases at J; junction bases unmatched: 5.

The gene calls are TRBV6-5 and TRBJ2-7, with TRBD2 matching 9 bases. The CDR3 contains 15 residues. After removal of 6 bases from V and 4 bases from J, the junction contained 10 bases not matched to a gene. Germline V gene data show CDR1 as MNHEY and CDR2 as SVGAGI. The CDR3 spells CASRVGSGSAYEQYF. CDR3 DNA: TGTGCCAGCAGAGTCGGTAGCGGGAGCGCGTACGAGCAGTACTTC.

The CDR3 loop is CASSLRAGGPEQETQYF. The CDR3 coding sequence is TGTGCCAGCAGCCTGAGAGCGGGAGGGCCTGAGCAAGAGACCCAGTACTTC. The chain recombines TRBV5-4 with TRBJ2-5, with 10 positions matching TRBD2. Germline lookup yields CDR1 SGHNT and CDR2 YYREEE (reference sequence). The V gene end was trimmed by 4 bases and the J gene end by 2 bases; junction bases not matched to a gene: 11. The CDR3 is 17 residues long. Variable domain in full (rest from reference TRBV5-4 and TRBJ2-5): ETGVTQSPTHLIKTRGQQVTLRCSSQSGHNTVSWYQQALGQGPQFIFQYYREEENGRGNFPPRFSGLQFPNYSSELNVNALELDDSALYLCASSLRAGGPEQETQYFGPGTRLLVL.

The genes are TRBV7-8 and TRBJ2-2, with TRBD2 matching 7 bases. Germline V CDR1 and CDR2: SGHVS, FQNEAQ. This CDR3 is 16 amino acids long. J gave up 7 bases and V 2 bases, and 10 bases lay outside the gene matches. The CDR3 nucleotides are TGTGCCAGCAGCTTAAACCCGACTAGCTCATTCGGGGAGCTGTTTTTT. Its translation is CASSLNPTSSFGELFF.

This chain links TRBV3-1 (or the pseudogene TRBV3-2) with TRBJ2-3; tentatively, D is TRBD2 (6 bases). Germline V lookup: CDR1 LGHDT, CDR2 YNNKEL (reference sequence). V was cut by 3 bases and J by 6 bases, with 22 bases left in between. The CDR3 loop spans 17 amino acids. This CDR3 reads CASSQGFSGDLADTQYF. For the CDR3, the DNA is TGTGCCAGCAGCCAGGGCTTTAGCGGAGATCTTGCCGATACGCAGTATTTT.

V is TRBV5-1 and J is TRBJ2-2, with 8 bases lining up with TRBD1. The CDR3 runs to 17 residues. Germline V lookup: CDR1 SGHRS, CDR2 YFSETQ. The V gene end was trimmed by 5 bases and the J gene end by 3 bases; junction bases not matched to a gene: 12. This chain's CDR3 is CASSISPGQVDTGELFF. The CDR3 DNA is TGCGCCAGCAGTATTTCTCCGGGACAGGTGGACACCGGGGAGCTGTTTTTT.

The rearrangement links TRBV4-3 to TRBJ1-1; 7 positions agree with TRBD1. After removal of 4 bases from V and 0 bases from J, the junction contained 5 bases not matched to a gene. The CDR3 sequence is 15 residues long. Germline loops: CDR1 LGHNA, CDR2 YSLEER. The DNA for the CDR3 is TGCGCCAGCAGCCTCGGGACAGCTCTGAACACTGAAGCTTTCTTT. Its protein is CASSLGTALNTEAFF.

The chain links TRBV18 to TRBJ2-5, with no clear D. This CDR3 has 14 residues. V lost 0 bases to trimming and J lost 3 bases, with 8 bases between them. Germline V CDR1 and CDR2: KGHSH, LQKENI. CDR3 nucleotide sequence: TGTGCCAGCTCACCACCGGCAACAGAAGAGACCCAGTACTTC. Translated: CASSPPATEETQYF.

With respect to this clone: The junction departs from germline at one end; a sequencing error may be responsible. This chain uses TRBV20-1 with TRBJ2-5; D could derive from TRBD1 or TRBD2 (5 bases each). CDR3 size: 11 residues. Germline-derived CDR1 and CDR2 are DFQATT and SNEGSKA (reference sequence). The CDR3 sequence: CSARGAQTQYF. Here the CDR3 DNA reads TGCAGTGCCAGAGGGGCCCAGACCCAGTACTTC.